This T cell receptor (beta chain) was sequenced in a study of cytomegalovirus exposure and HLA in healthy donors. PCR employed 60 Vbeta and 13 Jbeta primers. Method: immunoSEQ multiplex PCR; TCRdb's copy keeps in-frame clones and lacks some. Counted here are 100,000 or so clones, roughly three quarters occurring once; the ten biggest clones make up approximately 11%. The sample taken for sequencing was PBMCs. This clonotype was sampled from a man aged 40-50 years in good health and CMV-seropositive.

The CDR3 coding sequence is TGTGCCAGCAGCCAGGATTTGGGGGGGCGTGAAAAACTGTTTTTT. It specifies CASSQDLGGREKLFF. This chain uses TRBV7-9 with TRBJ1-4, with a possible D match to TRBD1 (6 bases). The CDR3 length is 15 residues. V was cut by 5 bases and J by 7 bases, with 17 bases left in between. Germline-derived CDR1 and CDR2 are SEHNR and FQNEAQ (reference sequence). The whole variable domain, remainder taken from reference TRBV7-9 and TRBJ1-4, is DTGVSQNPRHKITKRGQNVTFRCDPISEHNRLYWYRQTLGQGPEFLTYFQNEAQLEKSRLLSDRFSAERPKGSFSTLEIQRTEQGDSAMYLCASSQDLGGREKLFFGSGTQLSVL.